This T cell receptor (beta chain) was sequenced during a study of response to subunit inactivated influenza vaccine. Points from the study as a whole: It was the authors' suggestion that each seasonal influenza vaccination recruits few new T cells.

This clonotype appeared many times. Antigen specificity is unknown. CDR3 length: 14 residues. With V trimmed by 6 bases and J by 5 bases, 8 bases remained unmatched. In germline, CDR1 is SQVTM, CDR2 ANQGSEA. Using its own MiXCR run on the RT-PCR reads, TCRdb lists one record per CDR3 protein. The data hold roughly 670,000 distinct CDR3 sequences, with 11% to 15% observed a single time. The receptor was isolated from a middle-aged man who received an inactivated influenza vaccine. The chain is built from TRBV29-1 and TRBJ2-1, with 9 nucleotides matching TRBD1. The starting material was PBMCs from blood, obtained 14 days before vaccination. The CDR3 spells CSVGRDRVNNEQFF. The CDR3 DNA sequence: TGCAGCGTGGGTCGGGACAGGGTAAACAATGAGCAGTTCTTC.